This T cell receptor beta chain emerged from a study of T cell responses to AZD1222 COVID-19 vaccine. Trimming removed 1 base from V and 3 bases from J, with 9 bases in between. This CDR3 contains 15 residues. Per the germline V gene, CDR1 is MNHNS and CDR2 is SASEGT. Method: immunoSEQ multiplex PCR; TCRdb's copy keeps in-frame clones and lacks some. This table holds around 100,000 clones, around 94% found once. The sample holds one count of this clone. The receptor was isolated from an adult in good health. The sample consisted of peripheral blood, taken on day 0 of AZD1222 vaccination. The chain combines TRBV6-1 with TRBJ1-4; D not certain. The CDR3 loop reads CASSEDGWANEKLFF. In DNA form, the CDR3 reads TGTGCCAGCAGTGAAGATGGGTGGGCTAATGAAAAACTGTTTTTT.